This TCR beta chain is drawn from a study of post-analysis software for immune sequencing data. Whole-study context: The disease courses covered relapsing-remitting, secondary progressive and progressive-relapsing multiple sclerosis.

Study observations and caveats: Relative to controls, patients had several TRBV segments at higher frequency, with TRBV5-6, TRBV5-1 and TRBV20-1 among these.

The TCR beta cDNA libraries contained unique molecular identifiers. A single record per CDR3 protein comes from TCRdb applying MiXCR to the PCR reads. The sample yields some 240,000 distinct CDR3 sequences, less than 40% seen once. In the case of this clonotype: Its specificity is not known. A clone one base away is much larger, so this may be a read error.

The CDR3 totals 13 residues. In germline, CDR1 is MNHNS, CDR2 SASEGT. The source is a girl aged 10 to 17 with multiple sclerosis. Material for sequencing was blood. The V call is TRBV6-1, the J call TRBJ2-7; D not resolved. CDR3: CAGRSEPDREQYF. In DNA, the CDR3 is TGTGCCGGCAGATCTGAACCAGACCGGGAGCAGTACTTC.